One sample yielded the 22 T cell receptor beta chains listed below, sequenced in a study of blood T cells in healthy people across ages. The authors ran a second PCR of about 7 to 12 cycles using a sample-barcoded 5' primer and a J-beta primer mix. TCRdb fed the 5' RACE reads into MiXCR, producing one record per CDR3 protein. The top ten hold roughly 8% of the sample, which has around 1,500,000 distinct CDR3 sequences, under 30% seen once. Sequenced input: blood. The origin of the receptors is a woman aged 25 to 45 in good health.

This chain uses TRBV11-2 with TRBJ2-5, with TRBD2 matching 9 bases. V was pared by 5 bases and J by 4 bases, with 11 bases of the junction left unmatched. CDR1 SGHAT and CDR2 FQNNGV come from the germline V gene. The CDR3 has 16 residues. CDR3 amino acids: CASSRLAELSGETQYF. The CDR3 DNA is TGTGCCAGCAGCCGACTAGCGGAGCTATCCGGAGAGACCCAGTACTTC. The variable domain in full, with the rest retrieved from reference TRBV11-2 and TRBJ2-5, is EAGVAQSPRYKIIEKRQSVAFWCNPISGHATLYWYQQILGQGPKLLIQFQNNGVVDDSQLPKDRFSAERLKGVDSTLKIQPAKLEDSAVYLCASSRLAELSGETQYFGPGTRLLVL.

This clonotype has only a few counts. The V gene is TRBV6-1, the J gene TRBJ2-1, with 13 bases fitting TRBD2. The V gene end was trimmed by 6 bases and the J gene end by 8 bases; junction bases not matched to a gene: 13. CDR1 MNHNS and CDR2 SASEGT come from the germline V gene. The length of the CDR3 is 17 residues. The CDR3 region has the DNA TGTGCCAGCAGCAAACAGAGAACTAGCGGGGGGGCATATGAGCAGTTCTTC. As protein: CASSKQRTSGGAYEQFF.

The rearrangement uses TRBV29-1 and TRBJ2-1; 8 positions agree with TRBD2. The CDR3 sequence is 15 residues long. Germline loops: CDR1 SQVTM, CDR2 ANQGSEA. V shed 8 bases and J 2 bases; nucleotides not matched to a gene: 11. The CDR3 region has the DNA TGCAGCTTATACATAGCGGGGCTTGCCTACAATGAGCAGTTCTTC. It yields the protein CSLYIAGLAYNEQFF.

The rearrangement joins TRBV3-1 to TRBJ2-2; D may be TRBD2 (5 bases). CDR1 LGHDT and CDR2 YNNKEL come from the germline V gene (reference sequence). The ends were cut back, 1 base at V and 6 bases at J, with 18 bases in the middle. The CDR3 consists of 17 residues. CDR3 region: CASSQVTRASNAGELFF. The CDR3 DNA is TGTGCCAGCAGCCAAGTTACACGGGCTAGCAACGCCGGGGAGCTGTTTTTT.

Of note for this clonotype: The junction departs from germline at one end; a sequencing error may be responsible. V is TRBV24-1 and J is TRBJ2-1; the D gene is possibly TRBD1 (6 bases). The CDR3 contains 14 residues. Germline V gives CDR1 KGHDR, CDR2 SFDVKD. In nucleotides, the CDR3 is TGTGCCACTAGTGATCAGGGGTGGTCGAATGAGCAGTTCTTC. This translates into CATSDQGWSNEQFF.

The chain couples TRBV7-2 to TRBJ1-2; 8 bases map to TRBD1. Trimming at V came to 4 bases and at J to 7 bases, leaving 14 bases not matched to a gene. Germline-derived CDR1 and CDR2 are SGHTA and FQGNSA. The CDR3 is made up of 16 amino acids. This CDR3 is CASSSRTGPSSGGYTF. The CDR3 DNA reads TGTGCCAGCAGCTCACGGACAGGGCCGAGCAGTGGTGGCTACACCTTC. Drawing the rest from reference TRBV7-2 and TRBJ1-2, the complete variable domain is GAGVSQSPSNKVTEKGKDVELRCDPISGHTALYWYRQSLGQGLEFLIYFQGNSAPDKSGLPSDRFSAERTGGSVSTLTIQRTQQEDSAVYLCASSSRTGPSSGGYTFGSGTRLTVV.

The chain has TRBV7-2 and TRBJ2-7; the D gene is possibly TRBD1 (5 bases). V lost 1 base to trimming and J lost 7 bases, with 8 bases between them. This CDR3 is built from 12 residues. Germline V gene sequence: CDR1 SGHTA, CDR2 FQGNSA. The CDR3 nucleotides read TGTGCCAGCAGCTTAGTCCACAGGGAGCAGTACTTC. This encodes CASSLVHREQYF.

Concerning this clonotype: One end of the junction is discordant with germline, which a read error may explain. The chain has TRBV7-3 and TRBJ2-1, with D hard to call. The CDR3 loop spans 15 amino acids. Germline values: CDR1 SGHTA, CDR2 FQGTGA. The DNA of the CDR3 is TGTGCCAGCAACTTAGACTCCTCCTCCTACAATGAGCAGTTCTTC. It is translated as CASNLDSSSYNEQFF.

The V gene is TRBV20-1, the J gene TRBJ2-5; D unclear. Trimming took 0 bases from V and 2 from J, leaving 7 bases between them. The CDR3 sequence is 13 residues long. Germline CDR1 reads DFQATT; CDR2 reads SNEGSKA (reference sequence). The CDR3 loop is CSARDIYQETQYF. The DNA for the CDR3 is TGCAGTGCTAGAGATATATATCAAGAGACCCAGTACTTC.

This clonotype showed up just a few times. This sequence joins TRBV27 and TRBJ1-6, with D uncertain. The germline CDR1 and CDR2 sequences are MNHEY and SMNVEV (reference sequence). V lost 3 bases and J lost 9, with 12 bases in between. This CDR3 is 14 amino acids long. CDR3 nucleotides: TGTGCCAGCAGTTTTTCAGGACTTCGTTCACCCCTCCACTTT. Its translation is CASSFSGLRSPLHF.

The CDR3 region is CASSKRVMGQPQHF. CDR3 nucleotides: TGTGCCAGCAGCAAAAGGGTTATGGGTCAGCCCCAGCATTTT. The J gene is TRBJ1-5, the V gene TRBV21-1. TRBV21-1 is designated a pseudogene. The CDR3 spans 14 residues.

This clonotype was detected only a few times. The genes are TRBV20-1 and TRBJ2-5, with TRBD1 matching 12 bases. V gave up 6 bases and J gave up 1 base; unmatched junction bases: 18. The CDR3 is 19 residues long. Germline V gene lookup returns CDR1 DFQATT and CDR2 SNEGSKA (reference sequence). The chain's CDR3 is CSASTAGTGGLFGQETQYF. The CDR3 DNA reads TGCAGTGCCTCAACTGCCGGGACAGGGGGCCTCTTCGGCCAAGAGACCCAGTACTTC.

V is TRBV2 and J is TRBJ2-2; D possibly uses TRBD1 or TRBD2 (5 bases each). Germline-derived CDR1 and CDR2 are SNHLY and FYNNEI. This CDR3 is 15 amino acids long. V lost 7 bases and J lost 0, with 12 bases in between. The CDR3 loop is CASNRDLSNTGELFF. The CDR3, as DNA: TGTGCCAGCAATCGGGACCTCTCGAACACCGGGGAGCTGTTTTTT.

The genes are TRBV4-1 and TRBJ1-5; possible D gene TRBD1, 5 bases. V was clipped by 1 base and J by 5 bases, with 12 bases between them. This CDR3 has 15 amino acids. Germline V gives CDR1 MGHRA, CDR2 YSYEKL. The CDR3 protein is CASSQVSGGDQPQHF. As DNA, the CDR3 is TGCGCCAGCAGCCAAGTTTCGGGGGGAGATCAGCCCCAGCATTTT.

This clonotype has more than one count but fewer than ten. The V call is TRBV3-1, the J call TRBJ2-1, with no clear D. This CDR3 comprises 17 residues. From germline, CDR1 is LGHDT and CDR2 YNNKEL (reference sequence). V lost 2 bases to trimming and J lost 9 bases, with 23 bases between them. DNA for the CDR3: TGTGCCAGCAGCCAAACCCCATTTGGGTCCCAGTCCCTTGAGCAGTTCTTC. It is translated as CASSQTPFGSQSLEQFF.

The chain recombines TRBV4-3 with TRBJ1-2; 7 bases match TRBD1. CDR1 LGHNA and CDR2 YSLEER come from the germline V gene. The CDR3 is 14 amino acids. J gave up 8 bases and V 0 bases, and 6 bases lay outside the gene matches. The CDR3 loop reads CASSQDQGTEGYTF. In nucleotides, the CDR3 is TGCGCCAGCAGCCAAGATCAGGGGACAGAAGGCTACACCTTC.

This chain joins TRBV15 and TRBJ1-2, with 12 bases that match TRBD1. CDR1 and CDR2 from the germline V gene are LNHNV and YYDKDF (reference sequence). The CDR3 has 15 amino acids. Unmatched junction bases numbered 7, after V lost 5 bases and J lost 6 bases. DNA of the CDR3: TGTGCCACCAGCCCCCCGGGACAGGGGGCGAATGGCTACACCTTC. The encoded protein is CATSPPGQGANGYTF.

The chain has TRBV2 and TRBJ2-6; no clear D. The CDR3 loop spans 18 amino acids. V was cut by 7 bases and J by 1 base, with 20 bases left in between. Germline assignment: CDR1 SNHLY and CDR2 FYNNEI. The CDR3 protein is CASNEAQDHSSGANVLTF. CDR3 in DNA: TGTGCCAGCAACGAGGCACAAGACCATTCATCTGGGGCCAACGTCCTGACTTTC.

There are a few counts of this clonotype. V usage is TRBV20-1 and J usage is TRBJ2-1; 7 bases align to TRBD2. The CDR3 is 16 amino acids. V lost 6 bases and J lost 2; bases outside the gene matches: 13. Germline values: CDR1 DFQATT, CDR2 SNEGSKA (reference sequence). CDR3 amino acids: CSAPNPSGAPYNEQFF. CDR3 sequence (DNA): TGCAGTGCCCCCAACCCAAGCGGGGCGCCCTACAATGAGCAGTTCTTC.

There are a few counts of this clonotype. This chain joins TRBV6-1 and TRBJ2-4; TRBD1 is a possible D gene (5 bases). Gene TRBJ2-7 matches the end of the DNA better, so the J call may be wrong. Germline V gives CDR1 MNHNS, CDR2 SASEGT. The CDR3 runs to 14 residues. CDR3 in DNA: TGTGCCAGCATCGGAGAGACAGTACTGAACGAGCAGTACTTC. It specifies CASIGETVLNEQYF.

This clonotype was recorded a few times. The genes are TRBV27 and TRBJ2-7; TRBD2 matches 12 bases. Germline V lookup: CDR1 MNHEY, CDR2 SMNVEV (reference sequence). The J segment lost 7 bases and the V segment lost 5 bases, leaving 6 bases of the junction unmatched. CDR3 size: 14 residues. The CDR3 bases are TGTGCCAGCAGTCGACTAGCGGGAGCGCTGGAGCAGTACTTC. This sequence encodes CASSRLAGALEQYF.

The CDR3 loop is CASSDGTSGNVNEQFF. In DNA, the CDR3 is TGTGCCAGCAGTGATGGGACTAGCGGGAACGTAAATGAGCAGTTCTTC. The rearrangement uses TRBV6-2 or TRBV6-3 and TRBJ2-1, with 13 nucleotides matching TRBD2. The germline CDR1 and CDR2 sequences are MNHEY and SVGEGT. The V and J ends lost 5 bases and 7 bases, in that order; junction bases with no gene match: 8. The length of the CDR3 is 16 residues.